Below, 10 T cell receptor beta chains from the same sample are listed, as sequenced in a study of identical twins. TCRdb passed the 5' RACE reads through MiXCR, listing each CDR3 protein once. The table records roughly 770,000 distinct CDR3 sequences, about 20% of them present only once. These data were also filed under a second study, of T cells expressing NK-cell markers.

Material for sequencing was PBMCs. These receptors were obtained from a young woman in good health.

This clonotype was counted a few times. J is TRBJ2-5 and V is TRBV9; D perhaps matches TRBD1 (5 bases). Deletions cut 5 bases from V and 6 bases from J, with 17 bases between. This CDR3 comprises 14 residues. Germline V gene data show CDR1 as SGDLS and CDR2 as YYNGEE. In nucleotides, the CDR3 is TGTGCCAGCAGTGGGGCCGGCGATGTGAAGACCCAGTACTTC. Encoded protein: CASSGAGDVKTQYF.

V usage is TRBV29-1 and J usage is TRBJ2-2; perhaps D is TRBD1 or TRBD2 (5 bases each). Looked up from germline, CDR1 is SQVTM and CDR2 is ANQGSEA. CDR3 size: 12 residues. V lost 8 bases and J 5 bases, leaving 12 bases between the germline ends. The CDR3 loop reads CSPPGSTGELFF. The CDR3 DNA sequence: TGCAGCCCGCCAGGGAGTACCGGGGAGCTGTTTTTT.

The genes are TRBV5-1 and TRBJ2-7, with D perhaps being TRBD1 or TRBD2 (5 bases each). The V end lost 0 bases, the J end lost 2 bases, and 12 bases lay between the germline ends. From germline, CDR1 is SGHRS and CDR2 YFSETQ. The CDR3 has 15 residues. The CDR3 nucleotides read TGCGCCAGCAGCTTGGCCCCCGGGGCCACCTACGAGCAGTACTTC. It encodes CASSLAPGATYEQYF.

This clonotype turned up a few times. The chain carries TRBV12-3 or TRBV12-4 and TRBJ2-7; no firm D call. V was cut by 3 bases and J by 5 bases, with 5 bases left in between. The CDR3 contains 11 residues. In DNA form, the CDR3 reads TGTGCCAGCAGTTTCTTGGACGAGCAGTACTTC. Protein product: CASSFLDEQYF.

This clonotype has just a few counts. The CDR3 sequence: CASSQEGERAVADTQYF. CDR3 nucleotide sequence: TGTGCCAGCAGCCAAGAAGGCGAGAGGGCCGTGGCAGATACGCAGTATTTT. The chain couples TRBV3-1 to TRBJ2-3; a weak D match, TRBD2 (5 bases). The CDR3 is made up of 17 amino acids. Germline values: CDR1 LGHDT, CDR2 YNNKEL (reference sequence). V was pared by 0 bases and J by 4 bases, with 17 bases between.

The chain employs TRBV29-1 and TRBJ2-3; D remains unclear. Trimming removed 4 bases from V and 1 base from J, with 6 bases in between. Germline CDR1 and CDR2: SQVTM and ANQGSEA. This CDR3 has 12 amino acids. CDR3 region: CSVARRTDTQYF. The CDR3, as DNA: TGCAGCGTTGCCAGGCGCACAGATACGCAGTATTTT.

The chain carries TRBV20-1 and TRBJ2-7; 10 bases are shared with TRBD2. Germline CDR1 and CDR2: DFQATT and SNEGSKA (reference sequence). CDR3 length equals 13 residues. V lost 2 bases to trimming and J lost 6 bases; unmatched junction nucleotides: 4. CDR3 DNA sequence: TGCAGTGCTAGACTAGCGGGAGCGAGCGAGCAGTACTTC. It yields the protein CSARLAGASEQYF.

This rearrangement joins TRBV7-2 to TRBJ2-7, with D perhaps matching TRBD2 (6 bases). CDR3 length: 14 amino acids. From germline, CDR1 is SGHTA and CDR2 FQGNSA. Trimming shortened V by 5 bases and J by 6 bases, and 17 bases separated the two germline ends. The CDR3 here is CASSPTGSGSEQYF. The CDR3 nucleotides read TGTGCCAGCAGCCCTACCGGGAGTGGGAGCGAGCAGTACTTC.

The chain couples TRBV7-8 to TRBJ2-1, with TRBD2 matching 14 bases. In germline, CDR1 is SGHVS, CDR2 FQNEAQ. The J segment lost 0 bases and the V segment lost 2 bases, leaving 9 bases of the junction unmatched. This CDR3 has 20 residues. The CDR3 region has the DNA TGTGCCAGCAGCTTACCCGGGACTAGCGGGGGTTCCAGCTCCTACAATGAGCAGTTCTTC. It is translated as CASSLPGTSGGSSSYNEQFF.

The J gene is TRBJ1-1, the V gene TRBV5-1; a possible D gene is TRBD1 (5 bases). CDR3 length equals 14 residues. V shed 4 bases and J shed 0 bases, with 10 bases lying between them. Looked up from germline, CDR1 is SGHRS and CDR2 is YFSETQ. CDR3 in DNA: TGCGCCAGCAGCCCGGACATAATGAACACTGAAGCTTTCTTT. Encoded protein: CASSPDIMNTEAFF.